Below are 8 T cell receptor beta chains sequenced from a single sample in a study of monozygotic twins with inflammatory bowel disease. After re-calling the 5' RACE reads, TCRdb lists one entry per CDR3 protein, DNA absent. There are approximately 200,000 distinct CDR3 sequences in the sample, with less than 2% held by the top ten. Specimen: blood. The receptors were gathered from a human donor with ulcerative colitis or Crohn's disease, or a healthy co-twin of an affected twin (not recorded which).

The CDR3 sequence: CASSPPGLAALNEQFF. The chain employs TRBV23-1 and TRBJ2-1; as DNA is missing, the TRBD2 call by TCRdb cannot be tested. TRBV23-1 belongs to the ORF category, with a function that is uncertain. This CDR3 has 16 residues.

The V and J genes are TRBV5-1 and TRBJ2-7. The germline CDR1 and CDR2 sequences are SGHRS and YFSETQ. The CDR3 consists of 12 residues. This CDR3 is CASSYGSGEQYF.

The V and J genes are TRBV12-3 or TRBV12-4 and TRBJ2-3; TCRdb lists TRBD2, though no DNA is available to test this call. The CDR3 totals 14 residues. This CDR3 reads CASSRPLSTDTQYF.

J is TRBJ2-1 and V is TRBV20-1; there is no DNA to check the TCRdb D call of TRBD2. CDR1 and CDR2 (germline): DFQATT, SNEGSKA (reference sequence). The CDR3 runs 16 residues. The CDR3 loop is CSARDPSGGANNEQFF.

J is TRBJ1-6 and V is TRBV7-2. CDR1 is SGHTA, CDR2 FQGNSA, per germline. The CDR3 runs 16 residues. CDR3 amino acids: CASSPHEGAYNSPLHF.

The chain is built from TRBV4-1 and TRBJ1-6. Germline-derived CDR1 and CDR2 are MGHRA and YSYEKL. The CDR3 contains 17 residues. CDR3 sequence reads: CASSQEARPTYNSPLHF.

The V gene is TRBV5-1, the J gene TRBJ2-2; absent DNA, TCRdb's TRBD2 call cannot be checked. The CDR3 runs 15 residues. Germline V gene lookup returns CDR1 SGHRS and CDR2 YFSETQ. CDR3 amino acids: CASSDRDSNTGELFF. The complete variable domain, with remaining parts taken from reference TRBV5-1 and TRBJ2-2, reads KAGVTQTPRYLIKTRGQQVTLSCSPISGHRSVSWYQQTPGQGLQFLFEYFSETQRNKGNFPGRFSGRQFSNSRSEMNVSTLELGDSALYLCASSDRDSNTGELFFGEGSRLTVL.

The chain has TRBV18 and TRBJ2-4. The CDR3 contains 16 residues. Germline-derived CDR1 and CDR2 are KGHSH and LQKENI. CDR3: CASSPLASLAKNIQYF. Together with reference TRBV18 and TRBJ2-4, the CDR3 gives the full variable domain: NAGVMQNPRHLVRRRGQEARLRCSPMKGHSHVYWYRQLPEEGLKFMVYLQKENIIDESGMPKERFSAEFPKEGPSILRIQQVVRGDSAAYFCASSPLASLAKNIQYFGAGTRLSVL.